This is a list of T cell receptor beta chains from one sample in a study of human T cells and chemical hapten exposure. TCRdb re-called the RACE reads through MiXCR, storing one row per CDR3 protein. The sample yields roughly 160,000 distinct CDR3 sequences, 14% seen once. The sample was whole blood, taken in connection with sensitization to the hapten diphenylcyclopropenone (DPC). Receptor source: a woman aged 25 to 39 with alopecia areata. Some clones in this sample may be carry-over from other donors' samples. The CDR3 runs from the conserved cysteine through the conserved F or W. The D gene is left open where the match is weak. Clone size is given for some rows only: seen once, a few or many times, or a class if the clone is expanded.

>once|TRBV20-1|13|TRBD2|TRBJ2-1
TGCAGTGCTCCAAGGCTAGCGGGAGATGAGCAGTTCTTC
CSAPRLAGDEQFF
>many|TRBV5-6|15|-|TRBJ1-6
TGTGCCAGCAGCTTGGAGGGGTTAAGAAATTCACCCCTCCACTTT
CASSLEGLRNSPLHF
>-|TRBV29-1|13|-|TRBJ2-1
TGCAGCGTTGAAGGCGGTACCTACAATGAGCAGTTCTTC
CSVEGGTYNEQFF
>many|TRBV6-1|14|-|TRBJ1-6
TGTGCCAGCACCGAAGGCCCCCGAAATTCACCCCTCCACTTT
CASTEGPRNSPLHF
>few|TRBV28|15|TRBD1|TRBJ2-7
TGTGCCAGCAGTCCGCAGGACAGGGGGCAAGGGGGGCAGTACTTC
CASSPQDRGQGGQYF
>few|TRBV12-3/TRBV12-4|13|-|TRBJ1-1
TGTGCCAGCAGTCTAGGACCGCGGACTGAAGCTTTCTTT
CASSLGPRTEAFF
>-|TRBV29-1|16|TRBD1|TRBJ2-1
TGCAGCGTTGAAGGCGTGACAGGGAATCTCGGCAATGAGCAGTTCTTC
CSVEGVTGNLGNEQFF
>many|TRBV11-2|14|TRBD1|TRBJ2-2
TGTGCCAGCAGCTCAGGGGACAGAGGACAGGTGCTGTTTTTT
CASSSGDRGQVLFF
>-|TRBV29-1|14|TRBD2|TRBJ2-1
TGCAGCGTTGATGGGCTAGCGGGGGGGATTGAGCAGTTCTTC
CSVDGLAGGIEQFF
>few|TRBV10-3|12|-|TRBJ1-1
TGTGCCATCAGTGAGGCAGGTACTGAAGCTTTCTTT
CAISEAGTEAFF
>-|TRBV9|16|-|TRBJ2-2
TGTGCCAGCAGCGTAGGGGTCAGCGTGGAGACCGGGGAGCTGTTTTTT
CASSVGVSVETGELFF
>-|TRBV29-1|12|-|TRBJ2-1
TGCAGCGTGGCGGACGGGTACAATGAGCAGTTCTTC
CSVADGYNEQFF
>once|TRBV5-1|14|-|TRBJ2-1
TGCGCCAGCAGCTTGCCTGGGTCCTACAATGAGCAGTTCTTC
CASSLPGSYNEQFF
>-|TRBV7-2|16|-|TRBJ1-3
TGTGCCAGCAGCTTGTGGACAGCGAGCTCTGGAAACACCATATATTTT
CASSLWTASSGNTIYF
>many|TRBV7-2|14|TRBD1|TRBJ1-1
TGTGCCAGCAGCTTAGGGGGACAGGGGACTGAAGCTTTCTTT
CASSLGGQGTEAFF
>-|TRBV18|14|-|TRBJ1-2
TGTGCCAGCTCACCAGACAGCGGCAACTATGGCTACACCTTC
CASSPDSGNYGYTF
>-|TRBV10-3|12|TRBD1|TRBJ2-5
TGTGCCATCACCGGGACAGGAGGGTCGCTGTACTTC
CAITGTGGSLYF
>few|TRBV12-2|14|-|TRBJ1-2
TGTGCAAGTCGCTTCCCCTTCGCCTCCTATGGCTACACCTTC
CASRFPFASYGYTF
>-|TRBV18|17|-|TRBJ2-1
TGTGCCAGCTCACCACCGGGGGGGGCCCCCTCCTACAATGAGCAGTTCTTC
CASSPPGGAPSYNEQFF
>-|TRBV29-1|15|TRBD2|TRBJ2-3
TGCAGCGTTACCGAACTAGCGGATTACACAGATACGCAGTATTTT
CSVTELADYTDTQYF
>-|TRBV7-2|16|TRBD2|TRBJ2-7
TGTGCCAGCAGTCCGGGGGCTAGCGGGTGGTCCTACGAGCAGTACTTC
CASSPGASGWSYEQYF
>-|TRBV20-1|13|TRBD1|TRBJ1-1
TGCAGTGCACCGGACAGGGTGGACACTGAAGCTTTCTTT
CSAPDRVDTEAFF
>few|TRBV29-1|17|TRBD2|TRBJ2-3
TGCAGCGTTGATCCGACTAGCGGCTGGCGCAGCACAGATACGCAGTATTTT
CSVDPTSGWRSTDTQYF
>-|TRBV6-4|13|-|TRBJ1-5
TGTGCCAGCAGTGCACGGGACGGTCAGCCCCAGCATTTT
CASSARDGQPQHF
>-|TRBV6-6|14|-|TRBJ2-2
TGTGCCAGCAGGTCCAGCACGAACACCGGGGAGCTGTTTTTT
CASRSSTNTGELFF
>-|TRBV18|15|TRBD2|TRBJ2-5
TGTGCCAGCTCACCACCGAATAGCGGGATAGAGACCCAGTACTTC
CASSPPNSGIETQYF
>-|TRBV6-5|16|-|TRBJ1-1
TGTGCCAGCAGTTACTCCCAATTCGGGACGAACACTGAAGCTTTCTTT
CASSYSQFGTNTEAFF
>many|TRBV29-1|14|TRBD1|TRBJ1-1
TGCAGCGTCTCGACAGGGGGCTTGAACACTGAAGCTTTCTTT
CSVSTGGLNTEAFF
>few|TRBV11-3|16|-|TRBJ2-1
TGTGCCAGCAGGGGGGGGACAGGTACCCTCTACAATGAGCAGTTCTTC
CASRGGTGTLYNEQFF
>many|TRBV7-9|14|-|TRBJ1-1
TGTGCCAGCAGCCTAGGGGGTACGAACACTGAAGCTTTCTTT
CASSLGGTNTEAFF
>few|TRBV14|15|-|TRBJ1-1
TGTGCCAGCAGCCAAGTAGGGGTTGGGGGCACTGAAGCTTTCTTT
CASSQVGVGGTEAFF
>-|TRBV29-1|13|TRBD1|TRBJ1-2
TGCAGCGTTAGGGGACAGGGAGACTATGGCTACACCTTC
CSVRGQGDYGYTF
>-|TRBV4-3|16|-|TRBJ2-4
TGCGCCAGCAGCCAAGATAAGGTCCTAGCCAAAAACATTCAGTACTTC
CASSQDKVLAKNIQYF
>-|TRBV19|17|TRBD1|TRBJ2-6
TGTGCCACCCGGCCTACTGACAGGGCTGCTGGGGCCAACGTCCTGACTTTC
CATRPTDRAAGANVLTF
>-|TRBV7-2|13|-|TRBJ2-3
TGTGCCAGCAGCTTCATATTCACAGATACGCAGTATTTT
CASSFIFTDTQYF
>few|TRBV28|14|-|TRBJ2-6
TGTGCCAGCAGCTCCACGGCTGGGGCCAACGTCCTGACTTTC
CASSSTAGANVLTF
>-|TRBV7-3|15|-|TRBJ2-5
TGTGCCAGCAGCTTATTTGGGGGGATCCAAGAGACCCAGTACTTC
CASSLFGGIQETQYF
>-|TRBV29-1|11|-|TRBJ1-1
TGCAGCGCCGCGGGGGCCACTGAAGCTTTCTTT
CSAAGATEAFF
>few|TRBV28|13|TRBD1|TRBJ2-7
TGTGCCAGCAGTCCTTCAGGGGGCTACGAGCAGTACTTC
CASSPSGGYEQYF
>-|TRBV7-6|16|TRBD2|TRBJ2-1
TGTGCCAGCAGCTTAACTAGCGGGGTAGCGTACAATGAGCAGTTCTTC
CASSLTSGVAYNEQFF